The source of this T cell receptor beta chain is a study of blood T cell repertoires in COVID-19. Some clones are missing from TCRdb's copy, which holds only in-frame ones; the method was immunoSEQ multiplex PCR. The table includes some 150,000 clones, about nine tenths detected once. The material sequenced was peripheral blood. The TCR was taken from a woman aged 55-70 years who had recovered from COVID-19.

CDR3 sequence reads: CASSLITGITYEQYF. The CDR3 DNA reads as TGTGCCAGCAGCTTAATTACAGGGATAACCTACGAGCAGTACTTC. The chain combines TRBV13 with TRBJ2-7; D may be TRBD1 (6 bases). Between the trimmed V and J ends, which lost 2 bases and 2 bases, there was a span of 13 bases. The CDR3 loop spans 15 amino acids. Germline assignment: CDR1 PRHDT and CDR2 FYEKMQ (reference sequence).